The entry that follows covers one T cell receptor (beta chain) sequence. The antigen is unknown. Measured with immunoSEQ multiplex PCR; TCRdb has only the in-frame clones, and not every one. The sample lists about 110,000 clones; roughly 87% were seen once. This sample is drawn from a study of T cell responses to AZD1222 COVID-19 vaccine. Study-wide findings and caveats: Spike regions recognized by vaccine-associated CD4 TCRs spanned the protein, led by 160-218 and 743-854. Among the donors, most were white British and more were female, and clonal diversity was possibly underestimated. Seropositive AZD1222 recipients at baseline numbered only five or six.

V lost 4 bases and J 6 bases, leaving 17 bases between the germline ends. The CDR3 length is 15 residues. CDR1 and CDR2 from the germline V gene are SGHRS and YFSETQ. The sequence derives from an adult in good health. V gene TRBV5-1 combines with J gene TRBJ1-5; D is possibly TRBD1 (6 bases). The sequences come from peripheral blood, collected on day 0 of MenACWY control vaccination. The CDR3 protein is CASSPLPGEVQPQHF. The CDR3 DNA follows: TGCGCCAGCAGCCCCCTACCAGGGGAAGTTCAGCCCCAGCATTTT.